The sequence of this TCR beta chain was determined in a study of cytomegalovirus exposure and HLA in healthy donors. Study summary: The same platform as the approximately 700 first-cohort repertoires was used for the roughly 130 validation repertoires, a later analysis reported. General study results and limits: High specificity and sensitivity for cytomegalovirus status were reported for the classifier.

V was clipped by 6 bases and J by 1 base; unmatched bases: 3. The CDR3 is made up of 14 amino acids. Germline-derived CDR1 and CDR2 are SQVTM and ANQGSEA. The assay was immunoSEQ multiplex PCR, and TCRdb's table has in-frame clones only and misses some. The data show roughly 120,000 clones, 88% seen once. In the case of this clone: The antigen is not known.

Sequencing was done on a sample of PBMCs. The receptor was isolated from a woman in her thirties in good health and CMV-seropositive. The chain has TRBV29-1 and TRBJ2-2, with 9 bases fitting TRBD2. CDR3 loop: CSVMTSGNTGELFF. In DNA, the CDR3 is TGCAGCGTCATGACTAGCGGGAACACCGGGGAGCTGTTTTTT.